These 21 T cell receptor beta chains were all obtained from the same sample, sequenced in a study of long-term antiretroviral therapy in people with HIV. Researchers report immunoSEQ v3.0 was run at survey level. TCRdb's table, derived via immunoSEQ multiplex PCR, lists solely in-frame clones and lacks some. This repertoire shows tens of thousands of clones, 90% to 95% found once; its top ten account for about 3%. Source: unsorted PBMCs, taken 3.7 years after starting antiretroviral therapy. The receptors shown here come from a woman aged 45 to 65 with HIV.

The chain has TRBV29-1 and TRBJ2-5, with 7 bases identical to TRBD1. The CDR3 spans 16 residues. Germline CDR1 and CDR2: SQVTM and ANQGSEA. The V gene end was trimmed by 2 bases and the J gene end by 3 bases; junction bases not matched to a gene: 12. The CDR3 region has the DNA TGCAGCGTTGAAATAGGTTCGGGACAGCCTGAAGAGACCCAGTACTTC. It codes for CSVEIGSGQPEETQYF.

The genes are TRBV2 and TRBJ2-3; the D gene is possibly TRBD2 (6 bases). CDR3 length: 16 amino acids. The germline V and J ends were trimmed by 3 bases and 1 base, with 14 bases remaining between them. Germline V gene lookup returns CDR1 SNHLY and CDR2 FYNNEI. The CDR3, as DNA: TGTGCCAGCAGTGACGCGGCTAGCGTGCGCACAGATACGCAGTATTTT. Translating gives CASSDAASVRTDTQYF.

The J gene is TRBJ2-2, the V gene TRBV6-5; D is ambiguous. Trimming took 11 bases from V and 4 from J, leaving 20 bases between them. This CDR3 contains 15 residues. CDR1 is MNHEY and CDR2 is SVGAGI in the germline V gene. The CDR3 DNA reads TGTGCCTGCTTTCCCTCGGATCAACCCACCGGGGAGCTGTTTTTT. Its protein product is CACFPSDQPTGELFF.

The chain is built from TRBV5-1 and TRBJ1-1; D call uncertain. Deletions cut 0 bases from V and 3 bases from J, with 18 bases between. CDR3 length: 17 residues. CDR1 is SGHRS and CDR2 is YFSETQ in the germline V gene. The CDR3 coding sequence is TGCGCCAGCAGCTTGGGCGAATTGGGAGGAGCGCACACTGAAGCTTTCTTT. Protein product: CASSLGELGGAHTEAFF.

The chain has TRBV2 and TRBJ1-6, with 8 bases matching TRBD1. This CDR3 is 14 amino acids long. Germline CDR1 and CDR2: SNHLY and FYNNEI. The trim removed 6 bases at V and 10 bases at J, leaving 8 bases unmatched. CDR3 in amino acids: CASRTGATGSPLHF. In DNA form, the CDR3 reads TGTGCCAGCAGGACAGGGGCCACTGGATCACCCCTCCACTTT.

This chain links TRBV6-1 with TRBJ1-2, with D tentatively TRBD1 (5 bases). V was trimmed by 7 bases and J by 2 bases, leaving 17 bases between them. The germline V gene encodes CDR1 MNHNS and CDR2 SASEGT. The CDR3 covers 15 residues. Here the CDR3 DNA reads TGTGCCAGCAAGGACAAAGCTGGTGGCAACTATGGCTACACCTTC. Residues: CASKDKAGGNYGYTF.

In this sample, this clone turned up once. The CDR3 loop reads CASSLVGQHYGYTF. The CDR3 region has the DNA TGTGCCAGCTCACTCGTAGGACAGCATTATGGCTACACCTTC. This chain connects TRBV6-5 to TRBJ1-2; perhaps TRBD1 as D (6 bases). CDR1 and CDR2 (germline): MNHEY, SVGAGI. This CDR3 spans 14 amino acids. The ends were cut back, 8 bases at V and 5 bases at J, with 18 bases in the middle.

The chain uses TRBV15 and TRBJ2-7; D gene uncertain. Germline V gene lookup returns CDR1 LNHNV and CDR2 YYDKDF (reference sequence). The germline V and J ends were trimmed by 0 bases and 0 bases, with 12 bases remaining between them. This CDR3 contains 16 residues. The CDR3 loop is CATSRDRAAGSYEQYF. Written as DNA, the CDR3 is TGTGCCACCAGCAGAGATCGGGCAGCCGGCTCCTACGAGCAGTACTTC.

This clone was seen a few times. The chain has TRBV2 and TRBJ1-1; no clear D. This CDR3 is 11 amino acids long. The germline V gene encodes CDR1 SNHLY and CDR2 FYNNEI. The V end was cut by 8 bases, the J end by 1 base, with 5 bases between. CDR3 nucleotide sequence: TGTGCCAGCCTAGAGAACACTGAAGCTTTCTTT. Residues: CASLENTEAFF.

The chain uses TRBV5-1 and TRBJ1-2, with 8 positions matching TRBD1. The germline CDR1 and CDR2 sequences are SGHRS and YFSETQ. The CDR3 length is 15 residues. J gave up 3 bases and V 0 bases, and 4 bases lay outside the gene matches. CDR3 amino acids: CASSLGPTGDYGYTF. The CDR3 nucleotides are TGCGCCAGCAGCTTGGGTCCGACAGGGGACTATGGCTACACCTTC.

The V and J genes are TRBV2 and TRBJ1-6; the match to TRBD1 covers 8 bases. After removal of 6 bases from V and 9 bases from J, the junction contained 4 bases not matched to a gene. In germline, CDR1 is SNHLY, CDR2 FYNNEI. The CDR3 contains 13 residues. The CDR3 sequence: CASRPGTGSPLHF. CDR3 bases: TGTGCCAGCAGACCCGGGACAGGTTCACCCCTCCACTTT.

The chain carries TRBV19 and TRBJ2-2; D may correspond to TRBD1 or TRBD2 (5 bases each). V shed 10 bases and J shed 6 bases, with 9 bases lying between them. CDR3 length equals 11 residues. The germline CDR1 and CDR2 sequences are LNHDA and SQIVND (reference sequence). The CDR3 reads CATRGPGELFF. In nucleotides, the CDR3 is TGTGCCACACGGGGCCCCGGGGAGCTGTTTTTT.

V gene TRBV11-3 combines with J gene TRBJ2-7, with 8 bases aligning to TRBD1. Germline V CDR1 and CDR2: SGHNT, YENEEA. The CDR3 has 13 amino acids. The V segment lost 5 bases and the J segment 7 bases; nucleotides outside the gene matches: 7. CDR3 sequence reads: CASSLGQGGEQYF. For the CDR3, the DNA is TGTGCCAGCAGCCTAGGACAGGGCGGGGAGCAGTACTTC.

The chain employs TRBV27 and TRBJ1-2; 8 bases agree with TRBD1. Losses at the gene ends were 5 bases for V and 4 bases for J; bases not matched to a gene: 12. The germline V gene has CDR1 MNHEY and CDR2 SMNVEV (reference sequence). CDR3 size: 16 residues. The CDR3 sequence is CASSQNPGQDFYGYTF. The CDR3 coding sequence is TGTGCCAGCAGTCAAAATCCGGGACAGGACTTCTATGGCTACACCTTC.

The genes are TRBV7-8 and TRBJ2-7; D remains ambiguous. Germline V gene lookup returns CDR1 SGHVS and CDR2 FQNEAQ. The V end was cut by 1 base, the J end by 0 bases, with 10 bases between. The CDR3 extends over 15 amino acids. In DNA, the CDR3 is TGTGCCAGCAGCTTAGTTATCGCAGGCTCCTACGAGCAGTACTTC. Its protein is CASSLVIAGSYEQYF.

The chain links TRBV11-2 to TRBJ1-2; weak D call: TRBD1 (6 bases). Germline-derived CDR1 and CDR2 are SGHAT and FQNNGV. The CDR3 runs to 16 residues. The V end was cut by 3 bases, the J end by 0 bases, with 14 bases between. The CDR3 loop reads CASSFFGQTTNYGYTF. The CDR3, as DNA: TGTGCCAGCAGCTTCTTTGGACAGACTACTAACTATGGCTACACCTTC.

The chain uses TRBV6-5 and TRBJ2-1, with D maybe TRBD2 (5 bases). V dropped 6 bases and J dropped 15 bases, with 18 bases sitting between them. Germline lookup yields CDR1 MNHEY and CDR2 SVGAGI. CDR3 length: 12 amino acids. The CDR3 region has the DNA TGTGCCAGCAGCCCTTATCGGGGTTCTACGTTCTTC. It translates to CASSPYRGSTFF.

The rearrangement uses TRBV6-5 and TRBJ2-2; the D gene is possibly TRBD1 (6 bases). V was trimmed by 2 bases and J by 1 base, leaving 11 bases between them. Germline V gene sequence: CDR1 MNHEY, CDR2 SVGAGI. There are 16 residues in the CDR3. This CDR3 reads CASSYPQGRNTGELFF. CDR3 coding DNA: TGTGCCAGCAGTTACCCCCAGGGGAGGAACACCGGGGAGCTGTTTTTT.

The rearrangement links TRBV19 to TRBJ1-5, with D possibly TRBD1 on 5 matching bases. The CDR3 is made up of 15 amino acids. The V gene's germline CDR1 is LNHDA and CDR2 SQIVND (reference sequence). Trimming stripped 3 bases from V and 0 bases from J, with 9 bases between. The CDR3, as DNA: TGTGCCAGTAGTATGGAAGGGGTTAGCAATCAGCCCCAGCATTTT. Protein: CASSMEGVSNQPQHF.

The rearrangement joins TRBV30 to TRBJ2-7; D is unresolved. The CDR3 is 15 residues long. With 0 bases removed from V and 0 bases from J, the gap between germline ends came to 12 bases. Germline V gives CDR1 GTSNPN, CDR2 SVGIG (reference sequence). The DNA of the CDR3 is TGTGCCTGGAGTGTACTCCGCTCAAACTCCTACGAGCAGTACTTC. Translating gives CAWSVLRSNSYEQYF.

This clone was found once. The V gene is TRBV27, the J gene TRBJ1-5, with a possible D match to TRBD1 (5 bases). In germline, CDR1 is MNHEY, CDR2 SMNVEV (reference sequence). Trimming took off 0 bases at V and 3 bases at J, with 9 bases between the two ends. This CDR3 is built from 15 residues. CDR3 in DNA: TGTGCCAGCAGTTTATCGGGACCTCACAATCAGCCCCAGCATTTT. As protein: CASSLSGPHNQPQHF.